The 17 T cell receptor beta chains given below trace back to one sample, sequenced in a study of blood T cell repertoires in COVID-19. Some clones are missing from TCRdb's copy, which holds only in-frame ones; the method was immunoSEQ multiplex PCR. The sample contains about 140,000 clones, roughly 85% of which appear only once. The sequenced sample consisted of peripheral blood. The receptors were gathered from a man between 60 and 75 years old with acute or convalescent COVID-19.

V and J are TRBV27 and TRBJ1-1; unclear D gene. Trimming shortened V by 6 bases and J by 0 bases, and 11 bases separated the two germline ends. Germline-derived CDR1 and CDR2 are MNHEY and SMNVEV (reference sequence). The CDR3 sequence is 14 residues long. CDR3 region: CASRKAGMNTEAFF. The CDR3 coding sequence is TGTGCCAGCAGGAAAGCGGGTATGAACACTGAAGCTTTCTTT.

The rearrangement links TRBV7-9 to TRBJ2-3; maybe TRBD2 (6 bases). V shed 1 base and J shed 4 bases, with 12 bases lying between them. This CDR3 region has 15 residues. CDR1 and CDR2 from the germline V gene are SEHNR and FQNEAQ (reference sequence). In nucleotides, the CDR3 is TGTGCCAGCAGCTTAGGGGGCGGGACGGCAGATACGCAGTATTTT. Translating it yields CASSLGGGTADTQYF.

The chain uses TRBV20-1 and TRBJ2-7; 9 nucleotides align to TRBD2. CDR1 is DFQATT and CDR2 is SNEGSKA in the germline V gene (reference sequence). The junction had 3 bases not matched to a gene; V was cut back by 3 bases and J by 0 bases. The CDR3 loop spans 14 amino acids. Here the CDR3 reads CSASSTSGSYEQYF. CDR3 sequence (DNA): TGCAGTGCTAGTTCGACTAGCGGCTCCTACGAGCAGTACTTC.

The rearrangement joins TRBV29-1 to TRBJ2-3, with TRBD1 matching over 9 bases. Trimming took 7 bases from V and 7 from J; bases not matched to a gene: 12. CDR3 size: 14 residues. Germline lookup yields CDR1 SQVTM and CDR2 ANQGSEA. The CDR3 loop is CSGAGTGRGNTQYF. The DNA for the CDR3 is TGCAGCGGGGCCGGGACAGGGCGCGGTAATACGCAGTATTTT.

The chain employs TRBV7-2 and TRBJ1-1, with a possible D match to TRBD1 (5 bases). CDR3 size: 15 residues. Germline V gene sequence: CDR1 SGHTA, CDR2 FQGNSA. The V end lost 0 bases, the J end lost 2 bases, and 10 bases lay between the germline ends. CDR3 nucleotides: TGTGCCAGCAGCTTAGCTGCAGGGCGCAACACTGAAGCTTTCTTT. This codes for CASSLAAGRNTEAFF.

A single count supports this clone. The chain links TRBV5-1 to TRBJ2-1; the match to TRBD2 covers 11 bases. Germline CDR1 is SGHRS and CDR2 is YFSETQ. Losses at the gene ends were 0 bases for V and 8 bases for J; bases not matched to a gene: 7. The CDR3 contains 16 residues. CDR3 residues: CASSLVGLAGGYEQFF. The CDR3 nucleotides read TGCGCCAGCAGCTTGGTGGGGCTAGCGGGAGGATATGAGCAGTTCTTC.

The CDR3 DNA reads as TGTGCCAGCAGCCGGGACAGGGTCACCGGGGAGCTGTTTTTT. Its translation: CASSRDRVTGELFF. The chain joins TRBV27 to TRBJ2-2; 9 bases are a match to TRBD1. The length of the CDR3 is 14 residues. Germline lookup yields CDR1 MNHEY and CDR2 SMNVEV (reference sequence). V was clipped by 6 bases and J by 4 bases; unmatched bases: 3.

The chain has TRBV6-2 or TRBV6-3 and TRBJ2-7; TRBD1 is a possible D gene (6 bases). V lost 2 bases and J lost 4, with 15 bases in between. The length of the CDR3 is 15 residues. CDR1 is MNHEY, CDR2 SVGEGT, per germline. CDR3 nucleotides: TGTGCCAGCAGTTACCTAGGGGGTAATGCGTACGAGCAGTACTTC. Protein: CASSYLGGNAYEQYF.

DNA of the CDR3: TGTGCCAGCAGTGAGCCACGTCGGACTGAAGCTTTCTTT. It yields the protein CASSEPRRTEAFF. The V gene is TRBV28, the J gene TRBJ1-1; D is uncertain. The germline gives CDR1 MDHEN, CDR2 SYDVKM. CDR3 length equals 13 residues. V was pared by 5 bases and J by 5 bases, with 12 bases between.

The rearrangement joins TRBV4-2 to TRBJ2-7, with TRBD2 matching 10 bases. Unmatched junction bases numbered 9, after V lost 1 base and J lost 0 bases. The CDR3 runs to 18 residues. CDR1 and CDR2 (germline): LGHNA, YNFKEQ. The CDR3 sequence: CASSQAGSSSGSSYEQYF. The CDR3 DNA is TGTGCCAGCAGCCAAGCTGGTTCCTCTAGCGGGAGCTCCTACGAGCAGTACTTC.

The chain couples TRBV5-1 to TRBJ2-3; 10 bases align to TRBD1. This CDR3 is 16 amino acids long. Germline V gene sequence: CDR1 SGHRS, CDR2 YFSETQ. Unmatched junction bases numbered 7, after V lost 4 bases and J lost 2 bases. DNA for the CDR3: TGCGCCAGCAGCACCGTCGGGACAGGGGCCACAGATACGCAGTATTTT. This sequence encodes CASSTVGTGATDTQYF.

This chain joins TRBV24-1 and TRBJ2-3; D might be TRBD2 (5 bases). This CDR3 spans 14 amino acids. The V end was cut by 7 bases, the J end by 2 bases, with 12 bases between. Germline loops: CDR1 KGHDR, CDR2 SFDVKD. This chain's CDR3 is CATSLSGDTDTQYF. The CDR3 bases are TGTGCCACCAGCCTTTCCGGGGACACAGATACGCAGTATTTT.

The J gene is TRBJ2-1, the V gene TRBV28, with a possible D match to TRBD1 (5 bases). Trimming left V 4 bases short and J 3 bases short, with 13 bases between. The CDR3 is 15 residues long. Per the germline V gene, CDR1 is MDHEN and CDR2 is SYDVKM. For the CDR3, the DNA is TGTGCCAGCAGTTCGCAGGGCAATTTCTACAATGAGCAGTTCTTC. It translates to CASSSQGNFYNEQFF.

The gene calls are TRBV28 and TRBJ1-5; 9 positions match TRBD1. Germline CDR1 and CDR2: MDHEN and SYDVKM. The CDR3 loop spans 15 amino acids. Unmatched junction bases numbered 7, after V lost 7 bases and J lost 3 bases. CDR3 in DNA: TGTGCCAGCACCCCCCGGGACAGGGTCAATCAGCCCCAGCATTTT. Translated, it gives CASTPRDRVNQPQHF.

V usage is TRBV29-1 and J usage is TRBJ1-1; TRBD1 is a possible D gene (6 bases). The length of the CDR3 is 14 residues. V lost 4 bases and J 0 bases, leaving 12 bases between the germline ends. CDR1 and CDR2 (germline): SQVTM, ANQGSEA. CDR3 protein: CSVGGPWVNTEAFF. For the CDR3, the DNA is TGCAGCGTTGGGGGGCCGTGGGTGAACACTGAAGCTTTCTTT.

The chain joins TRBV30 to TRBJ1-1; no definite D call. Germline V lookup: CDR1 GTSNPN, CDR2 SVGIG (reference sequence). Trimming shortened V by 1 base and J by 6 bases, and 12 bases separated the two germline ends. This CDR3 has 13 amino acids. CDR3 loop: CAWSEGAFPEAFF. The DNA of the CDR3 is TGTGCCTGGAGTGAGGGAGCTTTCCCTGAAGCTTTCTTT.

The CDR3 here is CASGGSKNIQYF. In nucleotides, the CDR3 is TGTGCCAGCGGAGGGTCCAAAAACATTCAGTACTTC. V is TRBV2 and J is TRBJ2-4, with D perhaps matching TRBD2 (6 bases). Trimming cost V 8 bases and J 2 bases, with 7 bases left between them. The CDR3 is made up of 12 amino acids. Germline V gene sequence: CDR1 SNHLY, CDR2 FYNNEI.